Following are 30 T cell receptor beta chains from one sample sequenced in a study of patients and donors after allogeneic stem cell transplantation. Each CDR3 protein gets one entry after TCRdb re-called the RT-PCR reads with MiXCR. The sample comprises 800,000 to 1,000,000 distinct CDR3 sequences, under 20% of which are singletons, and roughly 6.4% rests with the top ten. Sequencing used blood, either unsorted or a sorted T cell fraction (not recorded which). The receptors derive from a human donor who was either an allogeneic HSCT recipient or a stem cell or donor lymphocyte infusion donor (not recorded which). It is not recorded whose cells these are; they may come from a transplant donor.

In its sample, this clonotype was seen many times. The chain is built from TRBV6-5 and TRBJ2-5; D is perhaps TRBD1 (5 bases). Germline loops: CDR1 MNHEY, CDR2 SVGAGI. The ends were cut back, 6 bases at V and 2 bases at J, with 10 bases in the middle. This CDR3 has 13 amino acids. CDR3 amino acids: CASSYGQQETQYF. CDR3 in DNA: TGTGCCAGCAGCTACGGACAACAAGAGACCCAGTACTTC.

This chain's CDR3 is CASSGGQGSSHSYEQYF. CDR3 nucleotide sequence: TGTGCCAGCAGCGGGGGACAGGGGTCTTCACACTCCTACGAGCAGTACTTC. This chain joins TRBV5-5 and TRBJ2-7, with 10 bases lining up with TRBD1. The CDR3 runs 17 residues. Germline trimming cut 4 bases from V and 0 bases from J; bases unmatched to any gene: 10. Germline loops: CDR1 SGHKS, CDR2 YYEKEE (reference sequence). Filled out from reference TRBV5-5 and TRBJ2-7, the complete variable domain reads DAGVTQSPTHLIKTRGQQVTLRCSPISGHKSVSWYQQVLGQGPQFIFQYYEKEERGRGNFPDRFSARQFPNYSSELNVNALLLGDSALYLCASSGGQGSSHSYEQYFGPGTRLTVT.

This clonotype was observed at least ten times. The rearrangement joins TRBV12-3 or TRBV12-4 to TRBJ1-4; D perhaps matches TRBD1 (5 bases). This CDR3 spans 14 amino acids. V dropped 3 bases and J dropped 6 bases, with 11 bases sitting between them. CDR3 DNA: TGTGCCAGCAGTTTTTCAGAGGGGTATGAAAAACTGTTTTTT. Protein product: CASSFSEGYEKLFF.

This clonotype occurred a few times. This chain connects TRBV5-1 to TRBJ1-3; D possibly corresponds to TRBD1 (5 bases). This CDR3 is built from 14 residues. CDR1 is SGHRS, CDR2 YFSETQ, per germline. The V end lost 1 base, the J end lost 3 bases, and 8 bases lay between the germline ends. This chain's CDR3 is CASSLSGFGNTIYF. CDR3 coding DNA: TGCGCCAGCAGCTTGTCAGGGTTTGGAAACACCATATATTTT.

This sequence joins TRBV2 and TRBJ2-5; D possibly corresponds to TRBD2 (6 bases). V lost 2 bases, J lost 13 bases, and 11 bases lay in between. The CDR3 has 11 residues. Germline V gives CDR1 SNHLY, CDR2 FYNNEI. The CDR3 spells CASSERTTTYF. CDR3 DNA sequence: TGTGCCAGCAGTGAAAGGACTACCACGTACTTC. The whole variable domain, filled in from reference TRBV2 and TRBJ2-5, reads EPEVTQTPSHQVTQMGQEVILRCVPISNHLYFYWYRQILGQKVEFLVSFYNNEISEKSEIFDDQFSVERPDGSNFTLKIRSTKLEDSAMYFCASSERTTTYFGPGTRLLVL.

This clonotype was seen only a few times. V gene TRBV15 combines with J gene TRBJ1-4; D not resolved. CDR1 and CDR2 (germline): LNHNV, YYDKDF (reference sequence). The CDR3 totals 14 residues. V was clipped by 0 bases and J by 8 bases, with 10 bases between them. Here the CDR3 reads CATSRDQAAEKLFF. CDR3 coding DNA: TGTGCCACCAGCAGAGATCAGGCCGCAGAAAAACTGTTTTTT.

This clonotype has only a few counts. The chain couples TRBV5-1 to TRBJ2-1; the D is unclear. The CDR3 spans 14 residues. V lost 5 bases to trimming and J lost 1 base, with 10 bases between them. Germline CDR1 reads SGHRS; CDR2 reads YFSETQ. The CDR3 reads CASRLLASYNEQFF. Here the CDR3 DNA reads TGCGCCAGCAGGTTATTAGCATCCTACAATGAGCAGTTCTTC.

This clonotype was counted only a few times. This chain connects TRBV29-1 to TRBJ2-3, with D possibly matching TRBD2 (6 bases). This CDR3 is built from 12 residues. The germline V and J ends were trimmed by 4 bases and 4 bases, with 9 bases remaining between them. Germline V gene data show CDR1 as SQVTM and CDR2 as ANQGSEA. The CDR3 bases are TGCAGCGTTGCGGAGCGGGCAGATACGCAGTATTTT. Its translation is CSVAERADTQYF.

The V and J genes are TRBV20-1 and TRBJ1-6; the D gene is possibly TRBD1 (6 bases). Per germline, CDR1 DFQATT and CDR2 SNEGSKA (reference sequence). V lost 2 bases and J 9 bases, leaving 26 bases between the germline ends. CDR3 length: 18 amino acids. CDR3 sequence: CSARKGGAGRGLSSPLHF. DNA of the CDR3: TGCAGTGCTAGAAAGGGGGGGGCGGGAAGAGGTCTAAGTTCACCCCTCCACTTT.

To note about this clonotype: This may stem from a read error, because a much larger clone lies one nucleotide away. This sequence joins TRBV11-2 and TRBJ2-1; D is possibly TRBD1 (5 bases). Trimming took off 6 bases at V and 4 bases at J, with 7 bases between the two ends. Germline CDR1 and CDR2: SGHAT and FQNNGV. This CDR3 is 12 amino acids long. The CDR3 DNA reads TGTGCCAGCAGGTCAGGGTACAATGAGCAGTTCTTC. Translation gives CASRSGYNEQFF.

This chain links TRBV4-2 with TRBJ2-7, with 7 bases lining up with TRBD2. The CDR3 has 15 residues. CDR1 is LGHNA and CDR2 is YNFKEQ in the germline V gene. J was trimmed by 3 bases and V by 0 bases; bases with no gene match: 5. CDR3: CASSQEAGDYYEQYF. The CDR3 nucleotides read TGTGCCAGCAGCCAAGAGGCGGGAGATTACTACGAGCAGTACTTC.

This clonotype was counted between two and nine times. The chain is built from TRBV30 and TRBJ2-7; no clear D. CDR1 is GTSNPN and CDR2 is SVGIG in the germline V gene (reference sequence). The CDR3 consists of 11 residues. The V gene lost 4 bases and the J gene lost 4 bases, with 8 bases spanning the gap. CDR3 loop: CAWTLDYEQYF. CDR3 DNA sequence: TGTGCCTGGACTCTTGATTACGAGCAGTACTTC.

This clonotype has just a few counts. V and J are TRBV15 and TRBJ1-5; TRBD1 agrees at 9 bases. The length of the CDR3 is 17 residues. V was clipped by 1 base and J by 4 bases; unmatched bases: 8. Germline values: CDR1 LNHNV, CDR2 YYDKDF (reference sequence). The CDR3 nucleotides read TGTGCCACCAGCAGAGGAGACCTTGGGACAGGGAATCAGCCCCAGCATTTT. Translated: CATSRGDLGTGNQPQHF.

The sample holds a few counts of this clonotype. V is TRBV18 and J is TRBJ1-2; D not resolved. Germline-derived CDR1 and CDR2 are KGHSH and LQKENI. CDR3 length: 18 amino acids. V lost 6 bases, J lost 2 bases, and 25 bases lay in between. The CDR3 spells CASSAIEGGDGSNYGYTF. Written as DNA, the CDR3 is TGTGCCAGCTCCGCGATCGAGGGTGGGGATGGTTCGAACTATGGCTACACCTTC.

This chain connects TRBV5-1 to TRBJ1-1, with 10 bases identical to TRBD1. From germline, CDR1 is SGHRS and CDR2 YFSETQ. This CDR3 is built from 15 residues. The ends lost 4 bases at V and 4 bases at J; junction bases unmatched: 7. The CDR3 DNA is TGCGCCAGCAGCGGGGAGACAGGGGGCTTCACTGAAGCTTTCTTT. Translating gives CASSGETGGFTEAFF.

The sample holds a few counts of this clonotype. DNA of the CDR3: TGTGCCAGCAGGGAGACAGGGAACAATGAGCAGTTCTTC. Amino acids: CASRETGNNEQFF. This chain links TRBV12-3 or TRBV12-4 with TRBJ2-1; 7 positions match TRBD1. Trimming took 6 bases from V and 5 from J; bases not matched to a gene: 4. This CDR3 comprises 13 residues.

This chain connects TRBV11-2 to TRBJ2-7; the D call may be TRBD1 or TRBD2 (6 bases each). CDR3 length equals 14 residues. Trimming took 2 bases from V and 7 from J, leaving 15 bases between them. CDR1 and CDR2 from the germline V gene are SGHAT and FQNNGV. The CDR3 protein is CASSLTGARGEQYF. CDR3 in DNA: TGTGCCAGCAGCTTAACGGGGGCACGGGGAGAGCAGTACTTC.

The V call is TRBV6-2 or TRBV6-3, the J call TRBJ2-2, with TRBD2 matching 8 bases. With 6 bases clipped from V and 3 bases from J, the junction kept 12 bases outside the gene matches. The CDR3 totals 17 residues. Germline V gene data show CDR1 as MNHEY and CDR2 as SVGEGT. CDR3 in amino acids: CASSPGLARRYTGELFF. CDR3 DNA: TGTGCCAGCAGCCCAGGACTAGCAAGACGCTACACCGGGGAGCTGTTTTTT.

This chain connects TRBV3-1 to TRBJ2-1; 16 bases are shared with TRBD2. The V gene's germline CDR1 is LGHDT and CDR2 YNNKEL (reference sequence). The trim removed 3 bases at V and 5 bases at J, leaving 7 bases unmatched. The CDR3 has 18 residues. CDR3 loop: CASSQGPGLAGGNNEQFF. CDR3 coding DNA: TGTGCCAGCAGCCAGGGGCCGGGACTAGCGGGAGGGAACAATGAGCAGTTCTTC.

The genes are TRBV27 and TRBJ2-7; D may be TRBD1 or TRBD2 (5 bases each). Between the trimmed V and J ends, which lost 8 bases and 2 bases, there was a span of 16 bases. The CDR3 spans 14 residues. CDR1 and CDR2 (germline): MNHEY, SMNVEV (reference sequence). CDR3 nucleotide sequence: TGTGCCAGCTGGTCCGGGACGGGGACCTACGAGCAGTACTTC. It specifies CASWSGTGTYEQYF.

V and J are TRBV5-1 and TRBJ2-7; D tentatively reads TRBD1 or TRBD2 (6 bases each). Deletions cut 3 bases from V and 6 bases from J, with 13 bases between. Germline CDR1 and CDR2: SGHRS and YFSETQ. The length of the CDR3 is 13 residues. CDR3 sequence reads: CASSSVGGFEQYF. Written as DNA, the CDR3 is TGCGCCAGCAGCTCTGTAGGGGGGTTCGAGCAGTACTTC.

CDR3 amino acids: CSAYRTGTSGGNEQFF. The CDR3 nucleotides are TGCAGTGCTTACCGGACCGGGACTAGCGGGGGGAATGAGCAGTTCTTC. The rearrangement uses TRBV20-1 and TRBJ2-1, with 15 bases aligning to TRBD2. The CDR3 covers 16 residues. CDR1 and CDR2 from the germline V gene are DFQATT and SNEGSKA (reference sequence). J lost 7 bases, V lost 5 bases, and 9 bases had no gene match.

V usage is TRBV9 and J usage is TRBJ1-1; D perhaps matches TRBD1 (5 bases). The V end lost 4 bases, the J end lost 1 base, and 14 bases lay between the germline ends. The CDR3 extends over 15 amino acids. In germline, CDR1 is SGDLS, CDR2 YYNGEE. The CDR3 nucleotides read TGTGCCAGCAGCCAGGGCGGGGCGGGGAACACTGAAGCTTTCTTT. Protein: CASSQGGAGNTEAFF.

This sequence joins TRBV20-1 and TRBJ1-4, with 7 positions matching TRBD1. The length of the CDR3 is 12 residues. Germline values: CDR1 DFQATT, CDR2 SNEGSKA (reference sequence). Trimming cost V 4 bases and J 7 bases; bases outside gene matches: 3. The CDR3 here is CSAKTGSEKLFF. The CDR3 nucleotides read TGCAGTGCTAAGACAGGGAGTGAAAAACTGTTTTTT.

The V call is TRBV4-1, the J call TRBJ2-2; TRBD2 matches 7 bases. The germline V gene encodes CDR1 MGHRA and CDR2 YSYEKL. The J segment lost 5 bases and the V segment lost 0 bases, leaving 12 bases of the junction unmatched. The CDR3 contains 18 residues. CDR3 coding DNA: TGCGCCAGCAGCCAAGATATGGGGGAGGGCCTCGAAACCGGGGAGCTGTTTTTT. This sequence encodes CASSQDMGEGLETGELFF.

This chain uses TRBV3-1 with TRBJ2-5; 9 nucleotides line up with TRBD2. The V segment lost 7 bases and the J segment 2 bases; nucleotides outside the gene matches: 17. The CDR3 totals 18 residues. Germline lookup yields CDR1 LGHDT and CDR2 YNNKEL (reference sequence). CDR3 sequence reads: CASTRIGGRGVTQETQYF. The CDR3 DNA sequence: TGTGCCAGCACCCGGATCGGCGGGAGGGGCGTGACACAAGAGACCCAGTACTTC.

This clonotype was counted between two and nine times. The chain joins TRBV9 to TRBJ1-3; possibly TRBD1 for D (5 bases). Germline CDR1 and CDR2: SGDLS and YYNGEE. The CDR3 loop spans 14 amino acids. Deletions cut 7 bases from V and 4 bases from J, with 15 bases between. This chain's CDR3 is CASGPQGSGNTIYF. In DNA, the CDR3 is TGTGCCAGCGGCCCGCAGGGTTCCGGAAACACCATATATTTT.

This chain joins TRBV7-8 and TRBJ2-2, with 9 positions matching TRBD2. V gave up 4 bases and J gave up 3 bases; unmatched junction bases: 3. This CDR3 has 15 residues. From germline, CDR1 is SGHVS and CDR2 FQNEAQ. CDR3 in DNA: TGTGCCAGCAGCTCGCGGGAGGGCGACACCGGGGAGCTGTTTTTT. As protein: CASSSREGDTGELFF.

In its sample, this clonotype was seen once. This chain connects TRBV20-1 to TRBJ1-5; D not resolved. Germline V gene data show CDR1 as DFQATT and CDR2 as SNEGSKA (reference sequence). V gave up 4 bases and J gave up 6 bases, with 13 bases separating them. The CDR3 totals 13 residues. Written as DNA, the CDR3 is TGCAGTGCTATTCTCGGGTTAGGTCAGCCCCAGCATTTT. Its translation: CSAILGLGQPQHF.

The rearrangement links TRBV6-5 to TRBJ1-6, with 8 bases fitting TRBD1. The CDR3 length is 15 residues. After removal of 2 bases from V and 6 bases from J, the junction contained 3 bases not matched to a gene. The germline V gene has CDR1 MNHEY and CDR2 SVGAGI. CDR3 loop: CASSYRDRGNSPLHF. The CDR3 coding sequence is TGTGCCAGCAGTTACCGTGACAGGGGTAATTCACCCCTCCACTTT.